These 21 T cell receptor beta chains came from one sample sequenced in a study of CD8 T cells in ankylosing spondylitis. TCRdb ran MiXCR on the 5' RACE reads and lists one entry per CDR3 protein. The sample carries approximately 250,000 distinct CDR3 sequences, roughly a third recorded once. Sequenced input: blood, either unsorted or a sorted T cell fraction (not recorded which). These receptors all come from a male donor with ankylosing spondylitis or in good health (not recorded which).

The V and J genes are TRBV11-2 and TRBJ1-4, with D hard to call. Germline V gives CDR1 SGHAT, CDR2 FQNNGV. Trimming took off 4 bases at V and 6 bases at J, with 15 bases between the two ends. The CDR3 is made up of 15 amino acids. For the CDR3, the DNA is TGTGCCAGCAGCTCCCTCTTATATTTTGATGAAAAACTGTTTTTT. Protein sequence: CASSSLLYFDEKLFF.

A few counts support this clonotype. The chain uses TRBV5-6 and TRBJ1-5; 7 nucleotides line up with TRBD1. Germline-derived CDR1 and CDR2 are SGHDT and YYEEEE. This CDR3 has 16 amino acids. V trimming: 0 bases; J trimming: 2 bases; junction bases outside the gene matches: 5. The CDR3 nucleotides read TGTGCCAGCAGCTTGGCCGGAGGGGGCGGCAATCAGCCCCAGCATTTT. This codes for CASSLAGGGGNQPQHF.

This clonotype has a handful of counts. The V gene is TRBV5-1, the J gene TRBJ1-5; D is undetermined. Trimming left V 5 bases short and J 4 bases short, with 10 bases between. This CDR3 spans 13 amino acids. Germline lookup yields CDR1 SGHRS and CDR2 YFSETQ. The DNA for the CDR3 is TGCGCCAGCAGGATCACAGAGAATCAGCCCCAGCATTTT. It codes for CASRITENQPQHF.

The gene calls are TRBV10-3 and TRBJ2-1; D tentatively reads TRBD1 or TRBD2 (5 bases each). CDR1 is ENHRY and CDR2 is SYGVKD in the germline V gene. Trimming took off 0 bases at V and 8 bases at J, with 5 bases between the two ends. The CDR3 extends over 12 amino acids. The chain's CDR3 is CAISESGDEQFF. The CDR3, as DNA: TGTGCCATCAGTGAGTCGGGGGATGAGCAGTTCTTC.

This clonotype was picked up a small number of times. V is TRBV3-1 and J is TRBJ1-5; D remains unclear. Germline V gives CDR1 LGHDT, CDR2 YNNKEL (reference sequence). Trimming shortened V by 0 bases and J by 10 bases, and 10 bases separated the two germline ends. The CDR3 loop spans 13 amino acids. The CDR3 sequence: CASSQDRLPPQHF. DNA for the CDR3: TGTGCCAGCAGCCAAGACAGACTACCACCCCAGCATTTT.

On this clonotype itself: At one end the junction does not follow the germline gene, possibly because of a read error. Here the CDR3 reads CASSLGAEQFF. DNA for the CDR3: TGTGCCAGCAGTTTAGGGGCTGAGCAGTTCTTC. The gene calls are TRBV5-1 and TRBJ2-1; weak D call: TRBD1 (5 bases). Germline V gene lookup returns CDR1 SGHRS and CDR2 YFSETQ. This CDR3 is 11 amino acids long.

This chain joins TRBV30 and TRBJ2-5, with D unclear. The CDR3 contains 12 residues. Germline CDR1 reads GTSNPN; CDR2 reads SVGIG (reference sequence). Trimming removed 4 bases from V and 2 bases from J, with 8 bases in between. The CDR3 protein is CAWKPRQETQYF. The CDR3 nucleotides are TGTGCCTGGAAGCCCAGACAAGAGACCCAGTACTTC. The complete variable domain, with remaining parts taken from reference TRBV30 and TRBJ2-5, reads SQTIHQWPATLVQPVGSPLSLECTVEGTSNPNLYWYRQAAGRGLQLLFYSVGIGQISSEVPQNLSASRPQDRQFILSSKKLLLSDSGFYLCAWKPRQETQYFGPGTRLLVL.

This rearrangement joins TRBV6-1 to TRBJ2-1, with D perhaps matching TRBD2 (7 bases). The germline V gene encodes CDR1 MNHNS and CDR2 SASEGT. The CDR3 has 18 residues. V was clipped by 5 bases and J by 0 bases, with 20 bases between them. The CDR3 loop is CASSPGGFGGCSYNEQFF. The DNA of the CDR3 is TGTGCCAGCAGTCCCGGGGGGTTCGGGGGCTGCTCCTACAATGAGCAGTTCTTC.

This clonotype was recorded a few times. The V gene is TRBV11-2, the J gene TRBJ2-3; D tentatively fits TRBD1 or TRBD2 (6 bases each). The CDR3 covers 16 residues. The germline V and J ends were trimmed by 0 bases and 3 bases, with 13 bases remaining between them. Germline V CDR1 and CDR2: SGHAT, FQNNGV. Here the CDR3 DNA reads TGTGCCAGCAGCTTAGAGGGGGGCAGTTATACAGATACGCAGTATTTT. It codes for CASSLEGGSYTDTQYF.

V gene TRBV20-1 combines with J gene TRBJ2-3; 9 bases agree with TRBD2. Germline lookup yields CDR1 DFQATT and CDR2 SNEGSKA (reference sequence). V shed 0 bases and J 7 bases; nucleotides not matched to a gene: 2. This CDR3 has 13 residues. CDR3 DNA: TGCAGTGCTAGAGAGCGGGGGGGATATACGCAGTATTTT. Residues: CSARERGGYTQYF.

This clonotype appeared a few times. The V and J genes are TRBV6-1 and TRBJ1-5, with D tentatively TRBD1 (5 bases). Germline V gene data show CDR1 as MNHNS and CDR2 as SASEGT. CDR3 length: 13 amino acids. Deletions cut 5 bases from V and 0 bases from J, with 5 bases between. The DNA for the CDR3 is TGTGCCAGCAGTAGGGGTAGCAATCAGCCCCAGCATTTT. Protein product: CASSRGSNQPQHF.

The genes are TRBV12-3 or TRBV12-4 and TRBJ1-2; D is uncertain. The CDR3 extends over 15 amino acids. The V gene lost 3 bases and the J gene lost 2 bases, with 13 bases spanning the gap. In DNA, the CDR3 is TGTGCCAGCAGTTTGGCAGGACCCTTAAACTATGGCTACACCTTC. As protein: CASSLAGPLNYGYTF.

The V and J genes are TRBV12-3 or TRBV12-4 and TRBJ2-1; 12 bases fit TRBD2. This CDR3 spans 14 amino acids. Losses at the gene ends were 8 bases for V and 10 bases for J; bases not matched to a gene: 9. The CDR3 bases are TGTGCCAGCGCGACTAGCGGGGGCTTGGGGGAGCAGTTCTTC. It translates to CASATSGGLGEQFF.

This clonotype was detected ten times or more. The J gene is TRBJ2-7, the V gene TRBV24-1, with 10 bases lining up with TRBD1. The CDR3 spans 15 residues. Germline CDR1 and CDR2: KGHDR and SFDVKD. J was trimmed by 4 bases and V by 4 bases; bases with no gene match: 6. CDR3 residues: CATSDHGTGEYEQYF. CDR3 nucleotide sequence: TGTGCCACCAGTGACCATGGGACAGGGGAATACGAGCAGTACTTC.

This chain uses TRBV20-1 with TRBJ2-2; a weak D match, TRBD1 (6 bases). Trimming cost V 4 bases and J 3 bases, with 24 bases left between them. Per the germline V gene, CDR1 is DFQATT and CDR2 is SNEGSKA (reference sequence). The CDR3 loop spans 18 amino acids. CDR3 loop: CSAIQGWGVRGDTGELFF. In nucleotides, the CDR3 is TGCAGTGCTATCCAGGGGTGGGGAGTCCGTGGGGACACCGGGGAGCTGTTTTTT.

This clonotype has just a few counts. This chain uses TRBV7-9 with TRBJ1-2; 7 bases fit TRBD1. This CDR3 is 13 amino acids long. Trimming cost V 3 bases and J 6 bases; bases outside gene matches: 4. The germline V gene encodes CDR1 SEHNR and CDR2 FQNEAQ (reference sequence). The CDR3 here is CASSFQGVDGYTF. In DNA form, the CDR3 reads TGTGCCAGCAGCTTTCAGGGGGTGGATGGCTACACCTTC.

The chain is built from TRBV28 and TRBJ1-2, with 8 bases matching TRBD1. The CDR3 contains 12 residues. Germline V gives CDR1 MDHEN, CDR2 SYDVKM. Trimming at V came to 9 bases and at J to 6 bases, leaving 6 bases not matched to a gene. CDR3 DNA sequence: TGTGCCAGTCGCAGGGGGCGCGATGGCTACACCTTC. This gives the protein CASRRGRDGYTF.

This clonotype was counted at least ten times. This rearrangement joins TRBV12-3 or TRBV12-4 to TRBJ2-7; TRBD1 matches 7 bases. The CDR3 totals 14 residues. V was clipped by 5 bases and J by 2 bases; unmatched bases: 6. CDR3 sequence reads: CASSLRDRPYEQYF. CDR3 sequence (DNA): TGTGCCAGCAGTCTACGGGACAGACCCTACGAGCAGTACTTC.

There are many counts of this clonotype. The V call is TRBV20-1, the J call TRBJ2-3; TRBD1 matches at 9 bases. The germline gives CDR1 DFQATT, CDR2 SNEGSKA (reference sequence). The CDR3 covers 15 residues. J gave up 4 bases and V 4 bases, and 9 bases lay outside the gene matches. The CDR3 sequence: CSAKNRDREADTQYF. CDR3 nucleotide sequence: TGCAGTGCTAAAAACCGGGACAGGGAGGCAGATACGCAGTATTTT.

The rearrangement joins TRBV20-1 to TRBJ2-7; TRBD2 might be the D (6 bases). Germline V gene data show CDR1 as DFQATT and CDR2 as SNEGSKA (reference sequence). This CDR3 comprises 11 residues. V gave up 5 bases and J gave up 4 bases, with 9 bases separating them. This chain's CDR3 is CSAGGVYEQYF. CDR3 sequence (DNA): TGCAGTGCTGGCGGGGTTTACGAGCAGTACTTC.

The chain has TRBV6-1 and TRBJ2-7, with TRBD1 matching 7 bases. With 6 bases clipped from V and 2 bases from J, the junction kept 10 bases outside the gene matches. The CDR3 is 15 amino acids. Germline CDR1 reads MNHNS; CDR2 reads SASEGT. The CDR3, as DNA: TGTGCCAGCAGGCCCCATACAGGGGTCGCCTACGAGCAGTACTTC. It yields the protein CASRPHTGVAYEQYF.